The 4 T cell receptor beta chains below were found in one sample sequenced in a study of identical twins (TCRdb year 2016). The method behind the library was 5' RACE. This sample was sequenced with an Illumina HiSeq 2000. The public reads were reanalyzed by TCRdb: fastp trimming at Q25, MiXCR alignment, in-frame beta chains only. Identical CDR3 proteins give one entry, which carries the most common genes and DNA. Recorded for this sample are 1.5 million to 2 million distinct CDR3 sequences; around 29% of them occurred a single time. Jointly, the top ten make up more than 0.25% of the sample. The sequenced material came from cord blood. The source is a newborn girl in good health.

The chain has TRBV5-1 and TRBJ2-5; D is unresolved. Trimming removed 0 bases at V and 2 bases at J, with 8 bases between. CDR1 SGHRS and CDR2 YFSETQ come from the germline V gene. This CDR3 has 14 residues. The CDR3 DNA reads TGCGCCAGCAGCTTGGATATGGGGCAAGAGACCCAGTACTTC. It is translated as CASSLDMGQETQYF.

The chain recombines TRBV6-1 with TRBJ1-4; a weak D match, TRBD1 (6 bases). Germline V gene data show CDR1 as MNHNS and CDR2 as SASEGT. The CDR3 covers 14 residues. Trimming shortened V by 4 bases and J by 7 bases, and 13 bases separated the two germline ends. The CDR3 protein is CASSGGQPTEKLFF. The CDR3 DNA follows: TGTGCCAGCAGTGGGGGACAACCCACTGAAAAACTGTTTTTT.

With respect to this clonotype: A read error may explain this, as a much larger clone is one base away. The CDR3 region has the DNA TGTGCCAGCAGTTTATGGACCTACGAGCGGTACTTC. Its translation: CASSLWTYERYF. This chain connects TRBV12-3 or TRBV12-4 to TRBJ2-7; the D is unclear. The CDR3 is made up of 12 amino acids.

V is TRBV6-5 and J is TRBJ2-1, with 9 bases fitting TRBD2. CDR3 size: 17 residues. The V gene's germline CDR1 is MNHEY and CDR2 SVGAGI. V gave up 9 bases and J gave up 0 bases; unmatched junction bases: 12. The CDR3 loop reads CASYLAGATSSYNEQFF. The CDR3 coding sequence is TGTGCCAGTTACTTAGCGGGAGCCACGAGCTCCTACAATGAGCAGTTCTTC.